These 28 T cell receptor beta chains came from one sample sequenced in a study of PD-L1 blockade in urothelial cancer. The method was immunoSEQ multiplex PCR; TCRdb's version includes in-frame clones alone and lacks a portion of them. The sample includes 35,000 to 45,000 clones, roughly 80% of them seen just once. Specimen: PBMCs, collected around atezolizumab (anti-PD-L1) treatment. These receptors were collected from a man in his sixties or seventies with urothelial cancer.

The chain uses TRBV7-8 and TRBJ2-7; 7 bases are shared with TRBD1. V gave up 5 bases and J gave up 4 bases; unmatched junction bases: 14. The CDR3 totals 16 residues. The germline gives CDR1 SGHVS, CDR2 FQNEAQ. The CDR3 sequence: CASSPKRAQGIYEQYF. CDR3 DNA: TGTGCCAGCAGCCCCAAGAGGGCACAGGGGATATACGAGCAGTACTTC.

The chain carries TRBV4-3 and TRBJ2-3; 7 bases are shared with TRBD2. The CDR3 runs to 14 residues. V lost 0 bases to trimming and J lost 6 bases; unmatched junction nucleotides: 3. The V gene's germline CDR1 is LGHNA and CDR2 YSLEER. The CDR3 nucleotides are TGCGCCAGCAGCCAAGATGCGGGAGTTGATACGCAGTATTTT. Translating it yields CASSQDAGVDTQYF.

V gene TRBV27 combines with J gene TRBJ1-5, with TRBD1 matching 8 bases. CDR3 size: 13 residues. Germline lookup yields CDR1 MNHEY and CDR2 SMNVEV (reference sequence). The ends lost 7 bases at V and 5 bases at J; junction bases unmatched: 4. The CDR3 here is CASTDRGYQPQHF. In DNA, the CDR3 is TGTGCCAGCACCGACAGGGGATATCAGCCCCAGCATTTT.

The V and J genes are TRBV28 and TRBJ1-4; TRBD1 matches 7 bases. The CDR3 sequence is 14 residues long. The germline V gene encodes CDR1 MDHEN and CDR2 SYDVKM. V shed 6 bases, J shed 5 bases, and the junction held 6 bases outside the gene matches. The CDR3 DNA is TGTGCCAGCAGCTTCGACAGGGACAATGAAAAACTGTTTTTT. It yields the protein CASSFDRDNEKLFF. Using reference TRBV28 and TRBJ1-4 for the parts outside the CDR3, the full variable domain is DVKVTQSSRYLVKRTGEKVFLECVQDMDHENMFWYRQDPGLGLRLIYFSYDVKMKEKGDIPEGYSVSREKKERFSLILESASTNQTSMYLCASSFDRDNEKLFFGSGTQLSVL.

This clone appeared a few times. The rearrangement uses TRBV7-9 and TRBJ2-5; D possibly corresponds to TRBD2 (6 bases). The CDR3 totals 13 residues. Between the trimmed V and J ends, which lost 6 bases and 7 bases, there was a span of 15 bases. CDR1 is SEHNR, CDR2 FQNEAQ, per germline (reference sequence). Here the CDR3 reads CASRGGSRRTQYF. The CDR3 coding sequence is TGTGCCAGCAGGGGGGGTAGCCGGAGGACCCAGTACTTC. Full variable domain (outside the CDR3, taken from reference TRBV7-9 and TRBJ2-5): DTGVSQNPRHKITKRGQNVTFRCDPISEHNRLYWYRQTLGQGPEFLTYFQNEAQLEKSRLLSDRFSAERPKGSFSTLEIQRTEQGDSAMYLCASRGGSRRTQYFGPGTRLLVL.

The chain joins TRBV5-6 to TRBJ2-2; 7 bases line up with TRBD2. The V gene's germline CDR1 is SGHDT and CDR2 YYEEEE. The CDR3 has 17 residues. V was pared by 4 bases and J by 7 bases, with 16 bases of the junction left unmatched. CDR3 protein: CASSPGTIGPINGELFF. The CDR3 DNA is TGTGCCAGCAGCCCGGGGACTATCGGACCTATTAACGGGGAGCTGTTTTTT.

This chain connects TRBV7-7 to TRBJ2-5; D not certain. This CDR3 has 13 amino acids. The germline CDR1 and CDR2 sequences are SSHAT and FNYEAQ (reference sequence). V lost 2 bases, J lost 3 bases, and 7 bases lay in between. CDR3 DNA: TGTGCCAGCAGCTTATTACTTAAAGAGACCCAGTACTTC. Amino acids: CASSLLLKETQYF.

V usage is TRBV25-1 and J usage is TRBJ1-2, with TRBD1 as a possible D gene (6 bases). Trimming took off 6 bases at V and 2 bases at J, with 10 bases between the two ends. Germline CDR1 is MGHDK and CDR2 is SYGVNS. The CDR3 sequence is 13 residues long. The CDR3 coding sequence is TGTGCCAGCAGCAATACAGGGAACTATGGCTACACCTTC. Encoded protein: CASSNTGNYGYTF.

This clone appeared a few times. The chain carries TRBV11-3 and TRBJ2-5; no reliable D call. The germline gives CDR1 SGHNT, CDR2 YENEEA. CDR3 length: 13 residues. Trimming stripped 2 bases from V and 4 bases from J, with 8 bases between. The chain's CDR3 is CASSLQARETQYF. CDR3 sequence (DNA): TGTGCCAGCAGCTTACAGGCACGAGAGACCCAGTACTTC.

In DNA, the CDR3 is TGTGCCAGTAGTATTTTTGGGGGGAAAACGGCTGAAGCTTTCTTT. Protein sequence: CASSIFGGKTAEAFF. V is TRBV19 and J is TRBJ1-1; a possible D gene is TRBD1 (5 bases). V was cut by 3 bases and J by 6 bases, with 17 bases left in between. CDR3 length equals 15 residues. Germline V gene sequence: CDR1 LNHDA, CDR2 SQIVND (reference sequence).

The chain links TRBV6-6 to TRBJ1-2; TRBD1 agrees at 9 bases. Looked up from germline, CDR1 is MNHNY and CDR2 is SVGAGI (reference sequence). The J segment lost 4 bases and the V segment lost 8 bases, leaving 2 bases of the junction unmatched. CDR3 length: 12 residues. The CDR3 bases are TGTGCCAGCTCGGACAGGGGCTATGGCTACACCTTC. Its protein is CASSDRGYGYTF.

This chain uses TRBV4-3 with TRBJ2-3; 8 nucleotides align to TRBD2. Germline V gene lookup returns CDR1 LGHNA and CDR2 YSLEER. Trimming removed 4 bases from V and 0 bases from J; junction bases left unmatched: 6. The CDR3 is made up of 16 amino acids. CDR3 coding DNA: TGCGCCAGCAGCCCCGGTAGCGGGACAAGCACAGATACGCAGTATTTT. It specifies CASSPGSGTSTDTQYF.

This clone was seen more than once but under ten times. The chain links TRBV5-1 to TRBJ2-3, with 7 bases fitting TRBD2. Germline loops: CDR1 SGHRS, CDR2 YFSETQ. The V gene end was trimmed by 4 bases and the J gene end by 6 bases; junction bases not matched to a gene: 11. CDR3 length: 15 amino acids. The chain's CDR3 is CASSQAGEGADTQYF. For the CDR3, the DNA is TGCGCCAGCAGCCAGGCTGGGGAGGGAGCTGATACGCAGTATTTT.

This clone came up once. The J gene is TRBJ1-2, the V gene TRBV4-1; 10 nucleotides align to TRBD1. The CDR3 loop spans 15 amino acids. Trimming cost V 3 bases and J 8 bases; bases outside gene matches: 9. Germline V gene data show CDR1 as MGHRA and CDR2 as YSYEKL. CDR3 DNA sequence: TGCGCCAGCAGCCACCCTCGACAGGGGGCAGGGGGCTACACCTTC. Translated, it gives CASSHPRQGAGGYTF.

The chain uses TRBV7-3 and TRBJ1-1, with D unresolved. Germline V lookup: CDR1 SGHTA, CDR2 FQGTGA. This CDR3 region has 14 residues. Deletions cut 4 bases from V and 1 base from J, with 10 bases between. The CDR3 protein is CASSSLPGNTEAFF. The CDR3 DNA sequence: TGTGCCAGCAGCTCCCTCCCAGGGAACACTGAAGCTTTCTTT.

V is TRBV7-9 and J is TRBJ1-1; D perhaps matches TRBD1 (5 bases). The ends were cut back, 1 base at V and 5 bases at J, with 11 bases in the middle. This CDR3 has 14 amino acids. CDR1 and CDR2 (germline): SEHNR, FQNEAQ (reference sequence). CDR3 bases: TGTGCCAGCAGCTTAGGATCTCAGGGTACTGAAGCTTTCTTT. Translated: CASSLGSQGTEAFF.

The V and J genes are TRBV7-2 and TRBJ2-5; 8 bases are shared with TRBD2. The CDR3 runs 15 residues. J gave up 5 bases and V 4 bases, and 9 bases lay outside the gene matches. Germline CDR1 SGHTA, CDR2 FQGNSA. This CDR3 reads CASSSERELGETQYF. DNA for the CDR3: TGTGCCAGCAGCTCCGAGCGGGAGCTAGGTGAGACCCAGTACTTC.

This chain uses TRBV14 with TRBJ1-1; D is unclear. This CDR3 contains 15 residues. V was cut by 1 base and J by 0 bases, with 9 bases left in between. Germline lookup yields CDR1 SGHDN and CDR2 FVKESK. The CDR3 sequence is CASSQGGQLNTEAFF. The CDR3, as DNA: TGTGCCAGCAGCCAAGGAGGGCAGTTGAACACTGAAGCTTTCTTT.

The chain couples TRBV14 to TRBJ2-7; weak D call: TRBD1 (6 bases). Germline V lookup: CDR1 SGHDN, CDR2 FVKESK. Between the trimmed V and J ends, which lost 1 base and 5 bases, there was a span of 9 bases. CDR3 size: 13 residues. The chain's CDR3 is CASSQVRGNEQYF. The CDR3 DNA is TGTGCCAGCAGCCAAGTAAGGGGGAACGAGCAGTACTTC. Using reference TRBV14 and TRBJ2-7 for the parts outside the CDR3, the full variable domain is EAGVTQFPSHSVIEKGQTVTLRCDPISGHDNLYWYRRVMGKEIKFLLHFVKESKQDESGMPNNRFLAERTGGTYSTLKVQPAELEDSGVYFCASSQVRGNEQYFGPGTRLTVT.

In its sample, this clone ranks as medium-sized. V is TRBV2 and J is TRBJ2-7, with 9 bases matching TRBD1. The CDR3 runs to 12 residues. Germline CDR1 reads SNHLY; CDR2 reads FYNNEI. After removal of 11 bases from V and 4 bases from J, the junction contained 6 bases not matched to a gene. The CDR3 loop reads CAVQGASYEQYF. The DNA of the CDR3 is TGTGCCGTACAGGGGGCTAGTTACGAGCAGTACTTC.

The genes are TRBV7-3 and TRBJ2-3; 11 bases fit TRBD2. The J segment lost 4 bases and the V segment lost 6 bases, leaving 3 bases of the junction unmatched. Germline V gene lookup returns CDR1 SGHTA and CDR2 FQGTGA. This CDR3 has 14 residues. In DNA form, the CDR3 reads TGTGCCAGCAGTGTAGCGGGAGGGCCAGATACGCAGTATTTT. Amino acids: CASSVAGGPDTQYF.

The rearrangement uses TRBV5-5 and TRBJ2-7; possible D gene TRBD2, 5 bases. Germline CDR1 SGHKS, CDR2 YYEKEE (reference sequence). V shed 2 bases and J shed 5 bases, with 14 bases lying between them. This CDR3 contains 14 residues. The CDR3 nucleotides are TGTGCCAGCAGCTTTCGGGATTTTAGAAACGAGCAGTACTTC. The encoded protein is CASSFRDFRNEQYF.

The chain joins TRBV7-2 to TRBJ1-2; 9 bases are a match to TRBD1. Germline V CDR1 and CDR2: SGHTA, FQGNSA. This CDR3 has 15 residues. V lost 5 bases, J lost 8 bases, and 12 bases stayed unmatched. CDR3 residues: CASSLGTGNIWGYTF. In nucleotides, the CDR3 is TGTGCCAGCAGCCTCGGGACAGGGAATATATGGGGCTACACCTTC.

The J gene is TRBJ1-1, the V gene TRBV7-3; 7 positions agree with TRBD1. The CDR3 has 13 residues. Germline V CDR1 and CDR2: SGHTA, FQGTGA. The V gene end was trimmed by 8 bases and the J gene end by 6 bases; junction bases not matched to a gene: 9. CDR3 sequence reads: CASGVDRASEAFF. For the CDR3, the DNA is TGTGCCAGCGGGGTAGACAGGGCGTCTGAAGCTTTCTTT.

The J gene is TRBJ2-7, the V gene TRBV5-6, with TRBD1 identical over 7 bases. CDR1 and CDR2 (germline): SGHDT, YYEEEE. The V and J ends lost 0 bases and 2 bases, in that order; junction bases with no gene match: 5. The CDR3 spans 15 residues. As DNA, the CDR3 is TGTGCCAGCAGCTTGGACAGGGGCCGAACCTACGAGCAGTACTTC. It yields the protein CASSLDRGRTYEQYF.

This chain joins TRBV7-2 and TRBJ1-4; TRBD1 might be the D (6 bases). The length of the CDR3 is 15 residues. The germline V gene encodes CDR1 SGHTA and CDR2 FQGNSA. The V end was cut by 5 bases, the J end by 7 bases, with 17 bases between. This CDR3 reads CASSPRGGAGEKLFF. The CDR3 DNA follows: TGTGCCAGCAGCCCGAGGGGGGGGGCGGGTGAAAAACTGTTTTTT.

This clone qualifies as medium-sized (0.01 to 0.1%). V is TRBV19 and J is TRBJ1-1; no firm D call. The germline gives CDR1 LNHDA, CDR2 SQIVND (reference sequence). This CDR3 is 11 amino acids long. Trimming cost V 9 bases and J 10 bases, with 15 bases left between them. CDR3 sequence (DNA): TGTGCCAGCGCCTCTGCGGGGAGAGCTTTCTTT. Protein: CASASAGRAFF.

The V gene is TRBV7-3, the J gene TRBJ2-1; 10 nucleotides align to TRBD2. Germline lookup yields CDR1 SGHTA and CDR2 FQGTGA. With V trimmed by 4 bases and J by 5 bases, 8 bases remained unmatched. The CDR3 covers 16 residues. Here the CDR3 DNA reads TGTGCCAGCAGCTCGGAAGCGGGAGGGCCGGACAATGAGCAGTTCTTC. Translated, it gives CASSSEAGGPDNEQFF. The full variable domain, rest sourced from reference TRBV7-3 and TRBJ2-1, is GAGVSQTPSNKVTEKGKYVELRCDPISGHTALYWYRQSLGQGPEFLIYFQGTGAADDSGLPNDRFFAVRPEGSVSTLKIQRTERGDSAVYLCASSSEAGGPDNEQFFGPGTRLTVL.